The 19 T cell receptor beta chains listed next were all sequenced from one sample in a study of cytomegalovirus exposure and HLA in healthy donors. PCR used 60 Vbeta primers and 13 Jbeta primers. Repertoires were generated with immunoSEQ multiplex PCR, while TCRdb's copy carries only in-frame clones and drops some. The sample has roughly 150,000 clones; almost 80% are singletons. Source material: PBMCs. The receptors originated from a man aged 25 to 40 in good health and CMV-seronegative.

The V call is TRBV5-4, the J call TRBJ2-1; the match to TRBD2 covers 7 bases. The CDR3 covers 16 residues. The V segment lost 5 bases and the J segment 1 base; nucleotides outside the gene matches: 9. CDR1 and CDR2 from the germline V gene are SGHNT and YYREEE (reference sequence). CDR3 sequence reads: CASSVSGARSYNEQFF. The DNA for the CDR3 is TGTGCCAGCAGTGTCAGCGGGGCCAGATCCTACAATGAGCAGTTCTTC.

The chain has TRBV5-4 and TRBJ2-7; the D gene is possibly TRBD2 (6 bases). The CDR3 spans 14 residues. V lost 4 bases, J lost 3 bases, and 14 bases lay in between. Germline CDR1 and CDR2: SGHNT and YYREEE (reference sequence). The CDR3 spells CASSPREPNYEQYF. The CDR3 nucleotides read TGTGCCAGCAGCCCTCGGGAGCCTAACTACGAGCAGTACTTC.

The count of this clone is one. The chain uses TRBV10-3 and TRBJ2-7, with 8 bases lining up with TRBD2. The CDR3 spans 14 residues. CDR1 is ENHRY, CDR2 SYGVKD, per germline. V lost 6 bases, J lost 2 bases, and 6 bases stayed unmatched. The CDR3 sequence is CAIRLGTSTYEQYF. CDR3 DNA: TGTGCCATCAGACTCGGGACTAGTACCTACGAGCAGTACTTC.

The chain couples TRBV6-5 to TRBJ2-3, with TRBD1 matching 8 bases. This CDR3 region has 15 residues. Looked up from germline, CDR1 is MNHEY and CDR2 is SVGAGI. V was clipped by 2 bases and J by 2 bases; unmatched bases: 3. The CDR3 region is CASSYQGQVTDTQYF. Here the CDR3 DNA reads TGTGCCAGCAGTTACCAGGGACAGGTCACAGATACGCAGTATTTT.

In its sample, this clone was seen a few times. The chain is built from TRBV4-1 and TRBJ1-4, with 8 positions matching TRBD1. The length of the CDR3 is 17 residues. The V gene end was trimmed by 4 bases and the J gene end by 4 bases; junction bases not matched to a gene: 11. The germline gives CDR1 MGHRA, CDR2 YSYEKL. CDR3 nucleotides: TGCGCCAGCAGCCCTCAACCCGCAGGGGGCTTTAATGAAAAACTGTTTTTT. Translation gives CASSPQPAGGFNEKLFF.

J is TRBJ2-1 and V is TRBV6-7, with D tentatively TRBD2 (6 bases). TRBV6-7 is an ORF, and what it does is uncertain. V lost 6 bases to trimming and J lost 4 bases, with 16 bases between them. The CDR3 is made up of 15 amino acids. CDR3 region: CASRPLATMYNEQFF. The CDR3 coding sequence is TGTGCCAGCAGACCCCTAGCGACTATGTACAATGAGCAGTTCTTC.

The gene calls are TRBV18 and TRBJ1-3; no clear D. Trimming took 3 bases from V and 0 from J, leaving 12 bases between them. The CDR3 covers 16 residues. Looked up from germline, CDR1 is KGHSH and CDR2 is LQKENI. The CDR3 is CASSPDAGISGNTIYF. CDR3 sequence (DNA): TGTGCCAGCTCACCGGACGCCGGGATCTCTGGAAACACCATATATTTT.

The chain recombines TRBV28 with TRBJ2-1; D is unclear. Germline V gene data show CDR1 as MDHEN and CDR2 as SYDVKM. Trimming pared 9 bases from V and 9 bases from J, leaving 9 bases between. CDR3 length: 10 residues. The CDR3 nucleotides read TGTGCCAGTACGGTCACTGAGCAGTTCTTC. Translation gives CASTVTEQFF.

V and J are TRBV7-2 and TRBJ2-7; D unclear. The V end was cut by 0 bases, the J end by 6 bases, with 3 bases between. The CDR3 consists of 11 residues. Germline V CDR1 and CDR2: SGHTA, FQGNSA. The CDR3 bases are TGTGCCAGCAGCTTAGCCCGCGAGCAGTACTTC. It codes for CASSLAREQYF. The full variable domain, rest sourced from reference TRBV7-2 and TRBJ2-7, is GAGVSQSPSNKVTEKGKDVELRCDPISGHTALYWYRQSLGQGLEFLIYFQGNSAPDKSGLPSDRFSAERTGGSVSTLTIQRTQQEDSAVYLCASSLAREQYFGPGTRLTVT.

This clone was found a few times. CDR3 bases: TGTGCCAGCAGCCCAGACAGGGGTGCTGTGACTGAAGCTTTCTTT. It yields the protein CASSPDRGAVTEAFF. The chain has TRBV7-9 and TRBJ1-1; 8 bases agree with TRBD1. Germline CDR1 and CDR2: SEHNR and FQNEAQ (reference sequence). V shed 5 bases, J shed 5 bases, and the junction held 10 bases outside the gene matches. This CDR3 spans 15 amino acids.

The rearrangement joins TRBV7-2 to TRBJ1-4; 10 bases map to TRBD1. V lost 6 bases, J lost 5 bases, and 6 bases stayed unmatched. Germline V gene data show CDR1 as SGHTA and CDR2 as FQGNSA. The CDR3 consists of 15 residues. The CDR3 DNA sequence: TGTGCCAGCAGTTCGGGACAGGGGTTCAATGAAAAACTGTTTTTT. This translates into CASSSGQGFNEKLFF.

This rearrangement joins TRBV27 to TRBJ2-7, with 7 bases fitting TRBD1. V dropped 4 bases and J dropped 5; count of bases not matched to a gene: 20. The CDR3 has 18 amino acids. Germline CDR1 reads MNHEY; CDR2 reads SMNVEV (reference sequence). CDR3 in amino acids: CASSSGVGPVDRVHEQYF. CDR3 nucleotide sequence: TGTGCCAGCAGTTCCGGCGTCGGGCCCGTCGACAGGGTGCACGAGCAGTACTTC.

The genes are TRBV5-1 and TRBJ2-3; 9 nucleotides agree with TRBD2. V lost 6 bases and J lost 3; bases outside the gene matches: 14. Germline V CDR1 and CDR2: SGHRS, YFSETQ. This CDR3 comprises 17 residues. The CDR3 DNA reads TGCGCCAGCACCCCTCCCGGACTAGCGAAGGTTACAGATACGCAGTATTTT. Translation gives CASTPPGLAKVTDTQYF.

This clone was recorded a few times. V gene TRBV30 combines with J gene TRBJ2-3, with D possibly matching TRBD1 (5 bases). The CDR3 has 13 amino acids. Between the trimmed V and J ends, which lost 1 base and 5 bases, there was a span of 10 bases. Germline CDR1 GTSNPN, CDR2 SVGIG (reference sequence). Here the CDR3 reads CAWSGSQGDTQYF. CDR3 sequence (DNA): TGTGCCTGGAGTGGATCCCAGGGAGATACGCAGTATTTT.

The chain recombines TRBV30 with TRBJ2-4, with a possible D match to TRBD2 (5 bases). V was cut by 2 bases and J by 0 bases, with 14 bases left in between. This CDR3 contains 16 residues. Germline values: CDR1 GTSNPN, CDR2 SVGIG (reference sequence). The CDR3 DNA sequence: TGTGCCTGGAGTACTGTAGGCGGGCTAGCCAAAAACATTCAGTACTTC. Its translation is CAWSTVGGLAKNIQYF.

V is TRBV11-2 and J is TRBJ1-6; D unclear. The CDR3 totals 14 residues. V was pared by 3 bases and J by 7 bases, with 10 bases between. CDR1 is SGHAT, CDR2 FQNNGV, per germline. The CDR3 sequence is CASSFWAANSPLHF. The CDR3, as DNA: TGTGCCAGCAGCTTCTGGGCAGCCAATTCACCCCTCCACTTT.

The V gene is TRBV6-1, the J gene TRBJ2-2, with 12 bases aligning to TRBD1. Trimming cost V 6 bases and J 5 bases; bases outside gene matches: 7. The CDR3 is 16 residues long. Per the germline V gene, CDR1 is MNHNS and CDR2 is SASEGT. The CDR3 protein is CASREPGQGATGELFF. CDR3 nucleotide sequence: TGTGCCAGCAGGGAACCGGGACAGGGGGCGACCGGGGAGCTGTTTTTT.

The chain employs TRBV5-1 and TRBJ2-3, with 11 bases aligning to TRBD2. This CDR3 comprises 18 residues. The V segment lost 0 bases and the J segment 5 bases; nucleotides outside the gene matches: 11. Germline assignment: CDR1 SGHRS and CDR2 YFSETQ. The DNA of the CDR3 is TGCGCCAGCAGCTTGGCTATTAAACCACTAGCGGGGGAAGATACGCAGTATTTT. Its protein product is CASSLAIKPLAGEDTQYF. Full variable domain (missing parts from reference TRBV5-1 and TRBJ2-3): KAGVTQTPRYLIKTRGQQVTLSCSPISGHRSVSWYQQTPGQGLQFLFEYFSETQRNKGNFPGRFSGRQFSNSRSEMNVSTLELGDSALYLCASSLAIKPLAGEDTQYFGPGTRLTVL.

This chain uses TRBV6-6 with TRBJ2-1; 8 positions agree with TRBD1. The ends lost 4 bases at V and 9 bases at J; junction bases unmatched: 5. Germline CDR1 reads MNHNY; CDR2 reads SVGAGI (reference sequence). The CDR3 runs 13 residues. CDR3 residues: CASSLGQGSEQFF. The CDR3 DNA follows: TGTGCCAGCAGTTTAGGACAGGGCAGTGAGCAGTTCTTC.